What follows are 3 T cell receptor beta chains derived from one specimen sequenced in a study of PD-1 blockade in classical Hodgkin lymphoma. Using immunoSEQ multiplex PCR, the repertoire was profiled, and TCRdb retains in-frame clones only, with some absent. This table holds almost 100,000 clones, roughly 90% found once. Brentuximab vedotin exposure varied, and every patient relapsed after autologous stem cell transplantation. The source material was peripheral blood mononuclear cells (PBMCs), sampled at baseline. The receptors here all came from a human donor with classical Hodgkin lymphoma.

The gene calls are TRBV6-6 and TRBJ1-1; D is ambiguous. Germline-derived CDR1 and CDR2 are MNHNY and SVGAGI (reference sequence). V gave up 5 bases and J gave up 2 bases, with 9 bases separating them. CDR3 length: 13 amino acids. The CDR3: CASSPGRNTEAFF. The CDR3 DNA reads TGTGCCAGCAGTCCTGGGAGAAACACTGAAGCTTTCTTT.

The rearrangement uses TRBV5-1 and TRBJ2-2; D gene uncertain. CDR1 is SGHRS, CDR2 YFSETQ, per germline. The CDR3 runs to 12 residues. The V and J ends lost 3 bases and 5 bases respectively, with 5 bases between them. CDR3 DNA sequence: TGCGCCAGCAGCTCGCAGACCGGGGAGCTGTTTTTT. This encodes CASSSQTGELFF.

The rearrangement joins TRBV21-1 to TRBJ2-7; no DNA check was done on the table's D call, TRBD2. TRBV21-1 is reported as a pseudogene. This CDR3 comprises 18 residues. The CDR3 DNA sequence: TGTGCCAGCAGCAAAGTGGAGCAACTAGCGGGGGATACCTACGAGCAGTACTTC. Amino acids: CASSKVEQLAGDTYEQYF.